The 5 T cell receptor beta chains below come from one sample, sequenced in a study of CD8 T cells in Susac syndrome. After extraction with the RNeasy kit, roughly 0.5 to 1 ug of the RNA was reverse transcribed using random hexamers. TCRdb passed the immunoSEQ multiplex PCR reads through MiXCR, listing each CDR3 protein once. This sample carries roughly 150,000 distinct CDR3 sequences, more than 90% of them seen once, and the ten largest clones take about 0.08%. The source material was CD4+ T cells from PBMCs. Every receptor here comes from a human donor with Susac syndrome.

CDR3 protein: CASNGGLGETQYF. CDR3 DNA: TGTGCCAGCAACGGAGGGTTGGGGGAGACCCAGTACTTC. This chain uses TRBV12-3 or TRBV12-4 with TRBJ2-5, with D possibly matching TRBD2 (6 bases). The CDR3 runs 13 residues. V lost 7 bases, J lost 5 bases, and 14 bases lay in between.

The V and J genes are TRBV29-1 and TRBJ1-5; the D is unclear. Germline V gene data show CDR1 as SQVTM and CDR2 as ANQGSEA. The CDR3 consists of 12 residues. With 4 bases removed from V and 0 bases from J, the gap between germline ends came to 4 bases. CDR3 nucleotides: TGCAGCGTTGCCTTTAGCAATCAGCCCCAGCATTTT. This sequence encodes CSVAFSNQPQHF.

The chain links TRBV3-1 to TRBJ2-3; D ambiguous. Between the trimmed V and J ends, which lost 2 bases and 3 bases, there was a span of 0 bases. Looked up from germline, CDR1 is LGHDT and CDR2 is YNNKEL (reference sequence). CDR3 size: 11 residues. The CDR3 DNA reads TGTGCCAGCAGCCAAACAGATACGCAGTATTTT. Translation: CASSQTDTQYF.

CDR3 sequence: CASSPPADRGQFF. CDR3 coding DNA: TGTGCCAGCTCACCACCGGCGGACAGGGGGCAGTTCTTC. This chain joins TRBV18 and TRBJ2-1; 9 nucleotides agree with TRBD1. The junction had 3 bases not matched to a gene; V was cut back by 0 bases and J by 12 bases. CDR3 size: 13 residues. Germline assignment: CDR1 KGHSH and CDR2 LQKENI. The complete variable domain, with remaining parts taken from reference TRBV18 and TRBJ2-1, reads NAGVMQNPRHLVRRRGQEARLRCSPMKGHSHVYWYRQLPEEGLKFMVYLQKENIIDESGMPKERFSAEFPKEGPSILRIQQVVRGDSAAYFCASSPPADRGQFFGPGTRLTVL.

The chain recombines TRBV20-1 with TRBJ2-1, with 9 nucleotides matching TRBD1. V lost 0 bases, J lost 7 bases, and 7 bases stayed unmatched. Germline-derived CDR1 and CDR2 are DFQATT and SNEGSKA (reference sequence). This CDR3 comprises 15 residues. Here the CDR3 DNA reads TGCAGTGCTAGAGATAGGGACAGGGTTGTGAATGAGCAGTTCTTC. This sequence encodes CSARDRDRVVNEQFF.